Listed below are T cell receptor beta chains from one sample, sequenced in a study of T-cell reconstitution after alpha-beta-depleted transplantation in children. MiXCR, applied by TCRdb to the PCR reads, yields one record per CDR3 protein. The sample holds about 300,000 distinct CDR3 sequences; 9.5% to 13% are singletons and the top ten take less than 8%. Source: PBMCs, taken before TCRalphabeta/CD19-depleted stem cell transplant. The receptors here all came from a boy less than two years old with acute myeloid leukemia, due to receive a stem cell transplant. Each CDR3 is given with its conserved first and last residue. Each record gives: V gene, J gene, clone size, D gene, CDR3 DNA, CDR3 protein. D genes are given only for firm matches. Not every row has a clone size; where given, it reads once, few, many or a size class.

TRBV5-1,TRBJ2-3,many,-,TGCGCCAGCAAGACAGGACTCACAGATACGCAGTATTTT,CASKTGLTDTQYF
TRBV18,TRBJ2-7,-,TRBD1,TGTGCCAGCTCACAAGTGACAGGGGACGAGCAGTACTTC,CASSQVTGDEQYF
TRBV4-2,TRBJ2-2,few,-,TGTGCCAGCAGCCAATACCCGCGGGGGAACACCGGGGAGCTGTTTTTT,CASSQYPRGNTGELFF
TRBV5-1,TRBJ1-6,many,TRBD1,TGCGCCAGCAGCACCGAGGGGACAGAACCACCCCTCCACTTT,CASSTEGTEPPLHF
TRBV19,TRBJ1-2,-,-,TGTGCCAGTAGTATAGATAGGGGTAACTATGGCTACACCTTC,CASSIDRGNYGYTF
TRBV5-1,TRBJ2-2,many,TRBD1,TGCGCCAGCATGGACAGGGGAGGGACCGGGGAGCTGTTTTTT,CASMDRGGTGELFF
TRBV12-3/TRBV12-4,TRBJ2-5,many,-,TGTGCCAGCAGTTTAGCAGGGGGAGAGACCCAGTACTTC,CASSLAGGETQYF
TRBV20-1,TRBJ2-3,many,TRBD2,TGCAGTGCTAGAGATCCCTCAGGACTAGCGGACACAGATACGCAGTATTTT,CSARDPSGLADTDTQYF
TRBV27,TRBJ2-1,many,TRBD2,TGTGCCAGCAGTTTCCCCAGGACTAGCGGGCCCAATGAGCAGTTCTTC,CASSFPRTSGPNEQFF
TRBV12-3/TRBV12-4,TRBJ1-1,many,TRBD1,TGTGCCAGCAGTTTAAGGGACAGACTTGAAGCTTTCTTT,CASSLRDRLEAFF
TRBV3-1,TRBJ1-2,many,-,TGTGCCAGCAGCCAAGATGCTCGGGGGGCGCGGAGAGGCTACACCTTC,CASSQDARGARRGYTF
TRBV28,TRBJ1-2,many,-,TGTGCCAGCAGTTGGGGGTCGCCCGGCTATGGCTACACCTTC,CASSWGSPGYGYTF
TRBV29-1,TRBJ2-1,many,-,TGCAGCGCTGCTCGGACCCCGGGATACAATGAGCAGTTCTTC,CSAARTPGYNEQFF
TRBV15,TRBJ2-7,many,-,TGTGCCACCAGCAGAGATCTGGTCCTCGAGCAGTACTTC,CATSRDLVLEQYF
TRBV20-1,TRBJ2-1,many,TRBD1,TGCAGTGCTAGAGGGAACAGGGGGCCCAATGAGCAGTTCTTC,CSARGNRGPNEQFF
TRBV7-3,TRBJ2-1,few,-,TGTGCCAGCAGCTTAAACTCCCCCTTCATGAGTGAGCAGTTCTTC,CASSLNSPFMSEQFF
TRBV20-1,TRBJ2-5,many,-,TGCAGTGCTATCTCCGGGGGGCCGGGAGAGACCCAGTACTTC,CSAISGGPGETQYF
TRBV7-9,TRBJ2-7,many,-,TGTGCCAGCAGCTTAGGGGACACTTACGAGCAGTACTTC,CASSLGDTYEQYF
TRBV7-8,TRBJ2-3,many,-,TGTGCCAGCAGCTTAGAGGGGGCGGGGGGCACAGATACGCAGTATTTT,CASSLEGAGGTDTQYF
TRBV5-6,TRBJ1-2,many,-,TGTGCCAGCAGCTTGGAGGCAGATTTTTGGACCTTC,CASSLEADFWTF
TRBV29-1,TRBJ1-5,many,-,TGCAGCGTTGAAGACCAGGGACAGCCCCAGCATTTT,CSVEDQGQPQHF
TRBV24-1,TRBJ1-5,many,TRBD1,TGTGCCACCAGTGATGGGACAGGGCCGAATAGCAATCAGCCCCAGCATTTT,CATSDGTGPNSNQPQHF
TRBV6-2/TRBV6-3,TRBJ2-2,-,-,TGTGCCAGCAGTTACCCCTGGGACGGGAACACCGGGGAGCTGTTTTTT,CASSYPWDGNTGELFF
TRBV15,TRBJ2-1,many,TRBD2,TGTGCCACCAGCAGAGGTCTAGCGGGAGCTAGTGAGCAGTTCTTC,CATSRGLAGASEQFF
TRBV11-2,TRBJ1-3,many,TRBD1,TGTGCCAGCAGCCGGACAGGGGCTGGAGGAAACACCATATATTTT,CASSRTGAGGNTIYF
TRBV20-1,TRBJ2-1,-,TRBD1,TGCAGTGCTAGACTGATAACAGGGGTAGCGTCCTACAATGAGCAGTTCTTC,CSARLITGVASYNEQFF
TRBV20-1,TRBJ1-5,many,-,TGCAGTGCTGGCACGACAGGCGCTAGCAATCAGCCCCAGCATTTT,CSAGTTGASNQPQHF